The present T cell receptor beta chain was sequenced within a study of OX40 agonist ivuxolimab in advanced cancers. For the study in its entirety: Ivuxolimab was an agonistic, fully human IgG2 monoclonal antibody directed against OX40 (CD134), a costimulatory receptor. The paper describes the monotherapy dose-escalation part (N of about 55 patients) of the phase I trial of ivuxolimab. Partial responses occurred in three dose-escalation patients: two with cutaneous melanoma and one with hepatocellular carcinoma. The dose-escalation cohort was almost 85% male with a mean age of approximately 59 years, ranging from roughly 20 to 80. Peripheral TCRbeta sequencing aimed to test whether ivuxolimab altered TCR sequence diversity and caused clonal T-cell expansion. Intravenous ivuxolimab was administered to patients every 2 weeks at six dose levels: 0.01, 0.1, 0.3, 1.5, 3 and 10 mg/kg. Prior anti-PD-1, anti-PD-L1 or anti-CTLA-4 therapy was permitted, and 40% of dose-escalation patients had received checkpoint inhibitors. Among the approximately 50 dose-escalation patients, about 20 had hepatocellular carcinoma, approximately 15 melanoma, 9 renal cell carcinoma and 9 head and neck cancer.

Germline trimming: 1 base from V, 6 bases from J; junction bases outside gene matches: 11. Its CDR3 holds 18 amino acids, cysteine through phenylalanine. The kept DNA is CDR3 alone, 54 bases in frame from the first base. According to the germline V gene, CDR1 reads MGHRA and CDR2 reads YSYEKL. Patients with autoimmune disease history or receiving systemic immunosuppression were excluded from the trial. Peripheral blood for TCR sequencing was collected from all dose cohorts at baseline, on cycle 4 day 1, and on cycle 7 day 1. The samples were drawn from a first-in-human, open-label, multicenter phase I dose-escalation trial of ivuxolimab. Adults with locally advanced or metastatic melanoma, renal cell, hepatocellular, or head and neck squamous cell carcinoma were enrolled in the trial. CD4+ and CD8+ T cells were sorted separately from peripheral blood before TCR sequencing. Summary of the overall study and its limitations: After ivuxolimab, expanded clones were on average more numerous among CD8+ T cells than among CD4+ T cells. Partial responders in the 0.1-3.0 mg/kg groups had among the lowest normalized peripheral clonal expansion, especially among CD8+ T cells. At doses from 0.1 to 3.0 mg/kg, clonal expansion was seen in both CD4+ and CD8+ blood T cells between baseline and week 6. Antigen specificity was not determined for the clonally expanded peripheral T cells. Low levels of normalized T-cell clonal expansion were also seen in some nonresponding patients.

A note on this clone: It lacks a known antigen. No base quality values were provided; no much bigger clone lies one nucleotide off.

For sequencing of the TCRbeta CDR3 region, genomic DNA was extracted from the sorted cells. TCRbeta CDR3 regions were sequenced using the immunoSEQ Assay. In TCRdb, the immuneACCESS table is reduced to in-frame sequences with V and J assigned. These tables do not hold every clone; where another copy was compared, an unresolved V gene accounts for under half, and the others remain unexplained. For this sample there are about 54,000 clones; 84% appear just once. Of the sample, 1.2% falls within the top ten clones. The rearranged segments are TRBV4-1 and TRBJ2-7; 14 nucleotides in the junction match TRBD2. This TCR was sampled from an adult with an advanced solid tumor such as melanoma, head and neck, liver or kidney cancer. The sequencing used CD4+ or CD8+ T cells sorted from blood, collected in a trial of the OX40 agonist ivuxolimab. The DNA sequence is TGCGCCAGCAGCCAAGTAGACTTTTCCGGACTAGCGGGAGGCGAGCAGTACTTC. Its coded protein is CASSQVDFSGLAGGEQYF.